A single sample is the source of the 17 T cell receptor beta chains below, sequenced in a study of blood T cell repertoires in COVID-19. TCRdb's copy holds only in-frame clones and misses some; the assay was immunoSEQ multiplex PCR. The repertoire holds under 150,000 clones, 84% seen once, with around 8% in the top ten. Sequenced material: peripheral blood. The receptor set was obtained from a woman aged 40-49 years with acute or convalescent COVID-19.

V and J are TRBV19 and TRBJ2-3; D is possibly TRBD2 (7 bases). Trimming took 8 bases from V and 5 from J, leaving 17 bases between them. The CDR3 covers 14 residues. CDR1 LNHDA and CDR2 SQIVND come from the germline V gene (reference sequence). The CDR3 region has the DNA TGTGCCAGTCGCCGGGGGGCTGCAGAAGATACGCAGTATTTT. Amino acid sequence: CASRRGAAEDTQYF.

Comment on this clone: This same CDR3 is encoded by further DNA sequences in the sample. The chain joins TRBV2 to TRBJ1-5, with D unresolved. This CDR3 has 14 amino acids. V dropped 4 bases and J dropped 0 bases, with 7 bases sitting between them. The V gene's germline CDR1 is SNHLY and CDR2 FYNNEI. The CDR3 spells CASSAQYSNQPQHF. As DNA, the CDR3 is TGTGCCAGCAGTGCCCAGTATAGCAATCAGCCCCAGCATTTT.

The DNA for the CDR3 is TGTGCCAGCAGACAGGCCGGGCCCTCTGGAAACACCATATATTTT. Translation: CASRQAGPSGNTIYF. The rearrangement joins TRBV7-8 to TRBJ1-3; possible D gene TRBD1, 5 bases. Germline CDR1 SGHVS, CDR2 FQNEAQ. The CDR3 totals 15 residues. The ends were cut back, 6 bases at V and 0 bases at J, with 12 bases in the middle. Combining the CDR3 with reference TRBV7-8 and TRBJ1-3 gives the whole variable domain GAGVSQSPRYKVAKRGQDVALRCDPISGHVSLFWYQQALGQGPEFLTYFQNEAQLDKSGLPSDRFFAERPEGSVSTLKIQRTQQEDSAVYLCASRQAGPSGNTIYFGEGSWLTVV.

The CDR3 region has the DNA TGTGCCAGTAGTATAGTGGCCGGAGATGGCTACACCTTC. Translated: CASSIVAGDGYTF. The chain has TRBV19 and TRBJ1-2, with no clear D. This CDR3 has 13 residues. The germline gives CDR1 LNHDA, CDR2 SQIVND (reference sequence). The germline V and J ends were trimmed by 1 base and 6 bases, with 9 bases remaining between them.

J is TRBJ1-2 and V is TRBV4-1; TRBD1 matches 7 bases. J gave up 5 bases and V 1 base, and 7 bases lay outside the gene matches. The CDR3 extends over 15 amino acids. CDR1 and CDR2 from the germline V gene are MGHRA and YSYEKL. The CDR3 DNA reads TGCGCCAGCAGCCAAGGCTCGGTACAGGGGTATGGCTACACCTTC. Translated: CASSQGSVQGYGYTF.

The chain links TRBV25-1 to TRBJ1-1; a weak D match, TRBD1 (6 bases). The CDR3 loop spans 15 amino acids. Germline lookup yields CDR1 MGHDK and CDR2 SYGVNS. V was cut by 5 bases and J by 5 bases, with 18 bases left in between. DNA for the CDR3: TGTGCCAGCAGTCACAGGACAGCGAAAGGAACTGAAGCTTTCTTT. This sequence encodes CASSHRTAKGTEAFF.

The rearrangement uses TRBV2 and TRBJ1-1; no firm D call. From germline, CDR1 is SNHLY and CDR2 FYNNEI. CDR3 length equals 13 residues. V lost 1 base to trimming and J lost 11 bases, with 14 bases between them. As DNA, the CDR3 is TGTGCCAGCAGTGAAGTCGAGGGTGTGGGCGCTTTCTTT. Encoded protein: CASSEVEGVGAFF.

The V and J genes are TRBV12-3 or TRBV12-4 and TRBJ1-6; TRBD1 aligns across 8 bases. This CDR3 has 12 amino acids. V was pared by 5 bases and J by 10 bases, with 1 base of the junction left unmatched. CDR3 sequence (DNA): TGTGCCAGCAGTGACAGGGGATCACCCCTCCACTTT. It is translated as CASSDRGSPLHF.

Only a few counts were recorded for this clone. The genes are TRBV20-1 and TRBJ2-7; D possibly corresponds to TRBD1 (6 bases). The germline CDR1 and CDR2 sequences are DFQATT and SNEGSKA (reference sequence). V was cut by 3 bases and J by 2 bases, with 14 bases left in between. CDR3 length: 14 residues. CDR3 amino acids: CSASLQGKAYEQYF. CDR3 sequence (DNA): TGCAGTGCTAGTCTACAGGGTAAGGCCTACGAGCAGTACTTC.

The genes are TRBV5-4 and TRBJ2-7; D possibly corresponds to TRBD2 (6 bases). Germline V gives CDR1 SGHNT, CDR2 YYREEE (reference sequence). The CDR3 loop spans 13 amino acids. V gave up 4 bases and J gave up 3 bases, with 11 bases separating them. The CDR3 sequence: CASSGGTFYEQYF. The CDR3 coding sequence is TGTGCCAGCAGCGGAGGGACGTTCTACGAGCAGTACTTC.

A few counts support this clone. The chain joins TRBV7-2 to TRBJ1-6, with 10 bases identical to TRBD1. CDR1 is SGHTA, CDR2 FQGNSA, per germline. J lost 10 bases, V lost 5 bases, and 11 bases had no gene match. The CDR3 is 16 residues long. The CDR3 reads CASSPGSGTGASPLHF. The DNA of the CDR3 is TGTGCCAGCAGCCCAGGGAGTGGGACAGGGGCATCACCCCTCCACTTT. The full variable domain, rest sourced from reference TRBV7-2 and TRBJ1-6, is GAGVSQSPSNKVTEKGKDVELRCDPISGHTALYWYRQSLGQGLEFLIYFQGNSAPDKSGLPSDRFSAERTGGSVSTLTIQRTQQEDSAVYLCASSPGSGTGASPLHFGNGTRLTVT.

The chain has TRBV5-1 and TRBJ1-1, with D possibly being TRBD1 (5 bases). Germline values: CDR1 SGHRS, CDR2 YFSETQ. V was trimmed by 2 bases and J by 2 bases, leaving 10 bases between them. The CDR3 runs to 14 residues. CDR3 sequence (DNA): TGCGCCAGCAGCTTTGCAGGGACTAACACTGAAGCTTTCTTT. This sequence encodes CASSFAGTNTEAFF.

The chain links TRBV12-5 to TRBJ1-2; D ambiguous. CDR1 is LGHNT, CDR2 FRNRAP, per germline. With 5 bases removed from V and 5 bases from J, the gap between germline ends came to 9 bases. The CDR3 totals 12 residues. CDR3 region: CASGPSGYGYTF. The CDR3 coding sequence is TGTGCTAGTGGTCCCTCGGGGTATGGCTACACCTTC.

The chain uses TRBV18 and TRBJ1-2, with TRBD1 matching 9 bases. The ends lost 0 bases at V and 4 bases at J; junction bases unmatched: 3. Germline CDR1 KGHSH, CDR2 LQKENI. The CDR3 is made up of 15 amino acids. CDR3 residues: CASSPPGQGSYGYTF. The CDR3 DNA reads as TGTGCCAGCTCACCACCGGGACAGGGTAGCTATGGCTACACCTTC.

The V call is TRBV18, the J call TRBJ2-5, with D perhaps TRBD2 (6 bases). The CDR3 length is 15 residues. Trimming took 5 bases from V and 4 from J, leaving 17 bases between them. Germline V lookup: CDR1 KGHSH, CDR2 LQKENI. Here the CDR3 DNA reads TGTGCCAGCTCAGTCTTTAGTGGGACTGTAGAGACCCAGTACTTC. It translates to CASSVFSGTVETQYF.

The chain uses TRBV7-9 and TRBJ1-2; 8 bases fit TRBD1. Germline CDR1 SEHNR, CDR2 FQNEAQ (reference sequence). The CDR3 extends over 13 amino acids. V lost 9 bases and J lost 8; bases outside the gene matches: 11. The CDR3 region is CASTQGALGGYTF. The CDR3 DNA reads TGTGCCAGTACGCAGGGGGCACTCGGGGGCTACACCTTC. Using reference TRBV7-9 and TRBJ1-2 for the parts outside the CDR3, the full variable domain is DTGVSQNPRHKITKRGQNVTFRCDPISEHNRLYWYRQTLGQGPEFLTYFQNEAQLEKSRLLSDRFSAERPKGSFSTLEIQRTEQGDSAMYLCASTQGALGGYTFGSGTRLTVV.

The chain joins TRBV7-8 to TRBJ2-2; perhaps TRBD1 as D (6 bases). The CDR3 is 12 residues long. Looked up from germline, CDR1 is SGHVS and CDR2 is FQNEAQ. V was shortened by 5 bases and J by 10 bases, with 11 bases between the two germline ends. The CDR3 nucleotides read TGTGCCAGCAGCGTGACAGGTTCGGAGCTGTTTTTT. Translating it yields CASSVTGSELFF.